This T cell receptor beta chain was identified in a study of shared clonotypes between healthy human individuals. The CDR3 extends over 15 amino acids. V lost 0 bases, J lost 2 bases, and 9 bases lay in between. CDR1 and CDR2 from the germline V gene are SGHTA and FQGNSA. The table came from immunoSEQ multiplex PCR; TCRdb's copy has only in-frame clones and leaves some out. This sample has 2 million to 2.5 million clones, with about 90% found just once. This TCR derives from a man aged 18 to 30 in good health. Some clones in this sample may be carry-over from other donors' samples. The gene calls are TRBV7-2 and TRBJ2-3; D perhaps matches TRBD2 (6 bases). Source material: naive CD4+ T cells from PBMCs. Stated subset: CD45RA+ positively selected. CDR3 loop: CASSLARDSTDTQYF. The CDR3 coding sequence is TGTGCCAGCAGCTTAGCGCGGGATTCCACAGATACGCAGTATTTT.